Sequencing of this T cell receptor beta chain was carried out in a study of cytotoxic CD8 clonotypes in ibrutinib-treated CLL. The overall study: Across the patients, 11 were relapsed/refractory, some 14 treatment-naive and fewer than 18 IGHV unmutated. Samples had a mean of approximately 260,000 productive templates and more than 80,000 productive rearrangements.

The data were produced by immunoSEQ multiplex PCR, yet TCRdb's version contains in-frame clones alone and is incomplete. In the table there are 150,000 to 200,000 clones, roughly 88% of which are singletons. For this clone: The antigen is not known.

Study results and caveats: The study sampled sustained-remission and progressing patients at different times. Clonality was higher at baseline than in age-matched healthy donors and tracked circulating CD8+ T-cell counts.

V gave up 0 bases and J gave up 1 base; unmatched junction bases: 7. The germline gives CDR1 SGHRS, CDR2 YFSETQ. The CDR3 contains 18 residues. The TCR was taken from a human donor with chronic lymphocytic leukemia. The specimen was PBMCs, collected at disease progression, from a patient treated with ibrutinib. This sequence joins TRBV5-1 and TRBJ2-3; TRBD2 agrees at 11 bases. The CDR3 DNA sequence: TGCGCCAGCAGCTTGGTGGCTAGCGGGAGGTCTGGCACAGATACGCAGTATTTT. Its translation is CASSLVASGRSGTDTQYF.